A single sample gave rise to the 17 T cell receptor beta chains below, sequenced in a study of tumor-infiltrating lymphocytes in oesophageal squamous cell carcinoma. From the PCR reads, TCRdb called clonotypes with MiXCR, one entry per CDR3 protein. The sample gives fewer than 15,000 distinct CDR3 sequences, approximately 47% of which show up once; about 12% is in the top ten. Source material: blood. The receptors here all came from a female donor with esophageal squamous cell carcinoma.

This clonotype rates as medium-sized. The rearrangement uses TRBV28 and TRBJ2-7, with 9 bases that match TRBD2. The CDR3 extends over 15 amino acids. Trimming removed 7 bases from V and 2 bases from J; junction bases left unmatched: 9. CDR1 and CDR2 from the germline V gene are MDHEN and SYDVKM. CDR3 amino acids: CASTPWGGRAYEQYF. CDR3 coding DNA: TGTGCCAGCACCCCTTGGGGCGGGAGGGCCTACGAGCAGTACTTC.

The chain has TRBV24-1 and TRBJ2-1; 15 bases map to TRBD2. The CDR3 runs 20 residues. Trimming removed 2 bases from V and 0 bases from J; junction bases left unmatched: 7. Looked up from germline, CDR1 is KGHDR and CDR2 is SFDVKD. The CDR3 loop is CATSDSFPGLAGGSYNEQFF. CDR3 nucleotide sequence: TGTGCCACCAGTGATTCGTTCCCGGGACTAGCGGGGGGCTCCTACAATGAGCAGTTCTTC.

The chain couples TRBV10-3 to TRBJ2-1, with TRBD1 matching over 9 bases. The J call is in doubt because the DNA end fits TRBJ2-5 better. The CDR3 contains 19 residues. The germline CDR1 and CDR2 sequences are ENHRY and SYGVKD. CDR3 region: CAISEEPGQGRGSLETQYF. CDR3 bases: TGTGCCATCAGTGAGGAACCGGGACAGGGTCGGGGATCTCTAGAGACCCAGTACTTC.

The gene calls are TRBV6-1 and TRBJ2-7; D is uncertain. This CDR3 is built from 14 residues. Per germline, CDR1 MNHNS and CDR2 SASEGT. Trimming stripped 7 bases from V and 0 bases from J, with 13 bases between. In nucleotides, the CDR3 is TGTGCCAGCAACACGGAATCAAGCTCCTACGAGCAGTACTTC. This codes for CASNTESSSYEQYF.

This chain uses TRBV7-2 with TRBJ2-1, with 10 positions matching TRBD2. Near its end, the DNA agrees better with TRBJ2-7, so the J call may be wrong. The germline V gene encodes CDR1 SGHTA and CDR2 FQGNSA. CDR3 length: 13 amino acids. The CDR3 nucleotides are TGTGCCAGCAGTTCACTAGCGGGATACGAGCAGTACTTC. Amino acid sequence: CASSSLAGYEQYF.

This clonotype was counted only a few times. This chain connects TRBV2 to TRBJ2-4, with D unclear. The germline CDR1 and CDR2 sequences are SNHLY and FYNNEI. There are 12 residues in the CDR3. Trimming pared 6 bases from V and 8 bases from J, leaving 11 bases between. CDR3 sequence reads: CASRDLLHIQYF. The CDR3 DNA follows: TGTGCCAGCAGGGACCTCCTTCACATTCAGTACTTC.

This sequence joins TRBV5-4 and TRBJ2-7, with D possibly being TRBD2 (6 bases). With 1 base removed from V and 7 bases from J, the gap between germline ends came to 12 bases. The CDR3 sequence is 13 residues long. Germline V gene lookup returns CDR1 SGHNT and CDR2 YYREEE (reference sequence). CDR3 region: CASSLPGSNEQYF. The DNA of the CDR3 is TGTGCCAGCAGCTTGCCCGGGAGCAATGAGCAGTACTTC.

This clonotype was observed a single time. A read error may account for a junction end that differs from germline. V gene TRBV7-6 combines with J gene TRBJ2-2; 11 nucleotides line up with TRBD2. CDR1 is SGHVS, CDR2 FNYEAQ, per germline. This CDR3 is built from 15 residues. CDR3 residues: CASSSTSGGAGELFF. The CDR3 DNA follows: TGTGCTAGCAGCTCCACTAGCGGGGGCGCCGGGGAGCTGTTTTTT.

The rearrangement joins TRBV12-5 to TRBJ1-1; possible D gene TRBD1, 5 bases. CDR1 is LGHNT and CDR2 is FRNRAP in the germline V gene. The CDR3 totals 13 residues. Trimming pared 5 bases from V and 2 bases from J, leaving 9 bases between. The chain's CDR3 is CASGLRDNTEAFF. The DNA of the CDR3 is TGTGCTAGTGGTCTCAGGGATAACACTGAAGCTTTCTTT.

DNA for the CDR3: TGTGCCAGCAGTTACACGGGGTCGGGTGAGCAGTTCTTC. The encoded protein is CASSYTGSGEQFF. V and J are TRBV6-2 or TRBV6-3 and TRBJ2-1, with D possibly being TRBD2 (5 bases). This CDR3 is built from 13 residues. V was cut by 2 bases and J by 9 bases, with 11 bases left in between. Germline V gene data show CDR1 as MNHEY and CDR2 as SVGEGT.

This clonotype is labeled medium-sized. The chain couples TRBV6-1 to TRBJ1-2; D gene uncertain. V was shortened by 2 bases and J by 4 bases, with 17 bases between the two germline ends. The CDR3 loop spans 16 amino acids. CDR1 and CDR2 (germline): MNHNS, SASEGT. The DNA of the CDR3 is TGTGCCAGCAGTGAAAATTATCCGGGCGGCAGCTATGGCTACACCTTC. Translated: CASSENYPGGSYGYTF.

The chain couples TRBV7-8 to TRBJ2-3; 8 bases line up with TRBD1. The closer fit of TRBJ1-6 to the DNA end suggests the J call may be wrong. Germline V gives CDR1 SGHVS, CDR2 FQNEAQ. The CDR3 covers 15 residues. The CDR3 DNA follows: TGTGCCAGCAGCTTAGATAGGACAGGGAATTCACCCCTCCACTTT. This sequence encodes CASSLDRTGNSPLHF.

The CDR3 loop reads CASSPGGIEQYF. The CDR3 nucleotides are TGTGCCAGCAGCCCCGGGGGGATCGAGCAGTACTTC. V gene TRBV7-2 combines with J gene TRBJ2-5, with 7 bases fitting TRBD2. The DNA matches TRBJ2-7 better at its end, which makes the J call doubtful. The CDR3 covers 12 residues. Germline assignment: CDR1 SGHTA and CDR2 FQGNSA.

The chain recombines TRBV27 with TRBJ1-4; 7 nucleotides match TRBD1. CDR3 length: 14 residues. Germline lookup yields CDR1 MNHEY and CDR2 SMNVEV (reference sequence). V shed 6 bases, J shed 7 bases, and the junction held 8 bases outside the gene matches. CDR3 DNA sequence: TGTGCCAGCAGAAGAGGGGGCTTTAGTGAAAAACTGTTTTTT. It yields the protein CASRRGGFSEKLFF.

This clonotype was seen more than once but under ten times. This rearrangement joins TRBV7-6 to TRBJ2-7, with D perhaps TRBD1 (7 bases). The J call could be wrong; TRBJ2-1 is a better fit for the DNA end. Per the germline V gene, CDR1 is SGHVS and CDR2 is FNYEAQ. The length of the CDR3 is 16 residues. In DNA, the CDR3 is TGTGCCAGCAGCTTAGCGCAGGGGGGTGAATACAATGAGCAGTTCTTC. Protein: CASSLAQGGEYNEQFF.

The rearrangement links TRBV7-4 to TRBJ2-5; weak D call: TRBD2 (5 bases). The J call may not be correct, given that the DNA end is closer to TRBJ2-1. CDR3 length: 15 residues. The V gene's germline CDR1 is SGHVT and CDR2 SQSDAQ. The CDR3 loop reads CASSLGLARYNEQFF. The CDR3 DNA reads TGTGCCAGCAGCTTAGGGCTAGCCCGCTACAATGAGCAGTTCTTC.

This clonotype was seen ten or more times. This rearrangement joins TRBV2 to TRBJ2-3; no clear D. The CDR3 consists of 15 residues. The V end was cut by 5 bases, the J end by 0 bases, with 12 bases between. Germline V CDR1 and CDR2: SNHLY, FYNNEI. CDR3 region: CASSKGQISTDTQYF. CDR3 in DNA: TGTGCCAGCAGTAAAGGGCAGATAAGCACAGATACGCAGTATTTT.